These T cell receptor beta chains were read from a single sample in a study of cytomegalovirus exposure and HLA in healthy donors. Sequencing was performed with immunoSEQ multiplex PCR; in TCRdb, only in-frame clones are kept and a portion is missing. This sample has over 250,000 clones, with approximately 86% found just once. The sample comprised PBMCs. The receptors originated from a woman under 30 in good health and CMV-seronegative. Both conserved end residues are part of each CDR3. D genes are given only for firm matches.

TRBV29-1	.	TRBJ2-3	CSVNMVSTDTQYF
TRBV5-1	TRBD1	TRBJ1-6	CASSFGQGNSPLHF
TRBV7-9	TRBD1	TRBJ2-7	CASSGRTGHYEQYF
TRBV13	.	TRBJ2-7	CASSQRESYEQYF
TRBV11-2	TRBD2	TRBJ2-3	CASSLVAGGPTDTQYF
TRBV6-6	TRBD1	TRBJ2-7	CASSWDSWSYEQYF
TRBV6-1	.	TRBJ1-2	CASDSLNYGYTF
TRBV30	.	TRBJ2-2	CAWTRVGGGTGELFF
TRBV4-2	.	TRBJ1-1	CASSQGLAGDTEAFF
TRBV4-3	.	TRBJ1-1	CASSLGANTEAFF